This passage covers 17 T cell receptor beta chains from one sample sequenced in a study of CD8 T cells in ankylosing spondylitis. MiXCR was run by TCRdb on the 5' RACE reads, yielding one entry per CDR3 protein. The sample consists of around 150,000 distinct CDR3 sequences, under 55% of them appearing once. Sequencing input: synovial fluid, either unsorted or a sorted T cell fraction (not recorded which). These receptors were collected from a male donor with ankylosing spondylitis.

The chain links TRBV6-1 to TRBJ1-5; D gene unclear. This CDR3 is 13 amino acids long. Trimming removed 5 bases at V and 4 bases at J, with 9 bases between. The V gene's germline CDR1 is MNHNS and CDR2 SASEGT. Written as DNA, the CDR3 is TGTGCCAGCAGTCGGAGCGAGAATCAGCCCCAGCATTTT. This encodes CASSRSENQPQHF.

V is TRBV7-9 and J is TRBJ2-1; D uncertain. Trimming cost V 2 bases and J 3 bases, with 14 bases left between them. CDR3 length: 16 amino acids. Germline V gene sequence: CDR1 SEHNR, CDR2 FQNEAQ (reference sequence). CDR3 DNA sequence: TGTGCCAGCAGCTTAATCGCCCGTCGGCGCTACAATGAGCAGTTCTTC. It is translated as CASSLIARRRYNEQFF. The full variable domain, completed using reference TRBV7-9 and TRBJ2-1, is DTGVSQNPRHKITKRGQNVTFRCDPISEHNRLYWYRQTLGQGPEFLTYFQNEAQLEKSRLLSDRFSAERPKGSFSTLEIQRTEQGDSAMYLCASSLIARRRYNEQFFGPGTRLTVL.

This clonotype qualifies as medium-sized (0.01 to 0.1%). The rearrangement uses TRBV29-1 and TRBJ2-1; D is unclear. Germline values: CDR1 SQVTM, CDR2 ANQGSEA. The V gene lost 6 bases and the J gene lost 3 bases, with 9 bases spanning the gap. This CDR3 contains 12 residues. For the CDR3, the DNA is TGCAGCGTATCGGACGGCTACAATGAGCAGTTCTTC. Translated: CSVSDGYNEQFF.

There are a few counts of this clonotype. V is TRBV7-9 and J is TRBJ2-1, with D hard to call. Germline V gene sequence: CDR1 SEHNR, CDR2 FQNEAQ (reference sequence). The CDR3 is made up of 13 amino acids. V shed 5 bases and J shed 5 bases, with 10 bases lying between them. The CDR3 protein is CASSPRHNNEQFF. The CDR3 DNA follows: TGTGCCAGCAGCCCCCGACATAACAATGAGCAGTTCTTC.

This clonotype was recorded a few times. This CDR3 reads CASSLTGIYEQYF. CDR3 sequence (DNA): TGTGCCAGCAGCTTGACAGGGATCTACGAGCAGTACTTC. The rearrangement uses TRBV7-9 and TRBJ2-7, with 7 positions matching TRBD1. The germline V gene encodes CDR1 SEHNR and CDR2 FQNEAQ (reference sequence). With V trimmed by 3 bases and J by 3 bases, 2 bases remained unmatched. The CDR3 totals 13 residues.

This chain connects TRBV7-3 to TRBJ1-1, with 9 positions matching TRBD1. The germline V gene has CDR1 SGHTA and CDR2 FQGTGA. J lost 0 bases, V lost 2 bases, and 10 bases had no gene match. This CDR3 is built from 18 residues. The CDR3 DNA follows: TGTGCCAGCAGCTTAGGGGATGGGACAGGGAGAATGAACACTGAAGCTTTCTTT. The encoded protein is CASSLGDGTGRMNTEAFF.

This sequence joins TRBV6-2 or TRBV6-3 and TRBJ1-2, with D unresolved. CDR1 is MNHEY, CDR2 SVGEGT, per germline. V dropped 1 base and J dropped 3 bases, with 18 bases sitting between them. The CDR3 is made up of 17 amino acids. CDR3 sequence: CASSYFLVSRRHYGYTF. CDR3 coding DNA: TGTGCCAGCAGTTACTTCTTGGTCTCGCGACGGCACTATGGCTACACCTTC.

The CDR3, as DNA: TGCAGTGCTAGGGGAGAAGCGAGCTCCTACAATGAGCAGTTCTTC. Encoded protein: CSARGEASSYNEQFF. The genes are TRBV20-1 and TRBJ2-1; D may be TRBD2 (5 bases). With 3 bases removed from V and 0 bases from J, the gap between germline ends came to 12 bases. Germline lookup yields CDR1 DFQATT and CDR2 SNEGSKA (reference sequence). The CDR3 has 15 residues.

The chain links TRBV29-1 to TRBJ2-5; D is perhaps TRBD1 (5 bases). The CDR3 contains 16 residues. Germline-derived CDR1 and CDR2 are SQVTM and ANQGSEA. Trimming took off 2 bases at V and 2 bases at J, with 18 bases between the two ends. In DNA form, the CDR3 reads TGCAGCGTTGAATGGGGCCTGGCAGGGCATCAAGAGACCCAGTACTTC. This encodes CSVEWGLAGHQETQYF. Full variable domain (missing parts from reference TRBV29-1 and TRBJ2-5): SAVISQKPSRDICQRGTSLTIQCQVDSQVTMMFWYRQQPGQSLTLIATANQGSEATYESGFVIDKFPISRPNLTFSTLTVSNMSPEDSSIYLCSVEWGLAGHQETQYFGPGTRLLVL.

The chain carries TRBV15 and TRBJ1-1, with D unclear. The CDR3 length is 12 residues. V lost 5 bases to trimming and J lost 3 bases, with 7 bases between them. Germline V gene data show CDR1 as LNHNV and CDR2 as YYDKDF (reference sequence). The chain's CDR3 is CATSHRYTEAFF. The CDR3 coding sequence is TGTGCCACCAGCCACCGTTACACTGAAGCTTTCTTT. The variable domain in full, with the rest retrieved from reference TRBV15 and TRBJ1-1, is DAMVIQNPRYQVTQFGKPVTLSCSQTLNHNVMYWYQQKSSQAPKLLFHYYDKDFNNEADTPDNFQSRRPNTSFCFLDIRSPGLGDTAMYLCATSHRYTEAFFGQGTRLTVV.

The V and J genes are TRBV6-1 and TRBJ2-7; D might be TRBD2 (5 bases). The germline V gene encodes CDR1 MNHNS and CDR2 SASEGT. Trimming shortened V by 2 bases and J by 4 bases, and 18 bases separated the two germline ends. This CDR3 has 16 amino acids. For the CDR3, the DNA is TGTGCCAGCAGTGAATGGGCTAGCCGGCTTGCTTACGAGCAGTACTTC. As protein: CASSEWASRLAYEQYF.

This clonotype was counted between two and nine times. This CDR3 is CAGGTVAYEQYF. In DNA form, the CDR3 reads TGTGCCGGGGGGACCGTAGCCTACGAGCAGTACTTC. The J gene is TRBJ2-7, the V gene TRBV7-9, with a tentative D call TRBD2 (6 bases). Germline V gene lookup returns CDR1 SEHNR and CDR2 FQNEAQ (reference sequence). Between the trimmed V and J ends, which lost 11 bases and 2 bases, there was a span of 13 bases. This CDR3 spans 12 amino acids. Together with reference TRBV7-9 and TRBJ2-7, the CDR3 gives the full variable domain: DTGVSQNPRHKITKRGQNVTFRCDPISEHNRLYWYRQTLGQGPEFLTYFQNEAQLEKSRLLSDRFSAERPKGSFSTLEIQRTEQGDSAMYLCAGGTVAYEQYFGPGTRLTVT.

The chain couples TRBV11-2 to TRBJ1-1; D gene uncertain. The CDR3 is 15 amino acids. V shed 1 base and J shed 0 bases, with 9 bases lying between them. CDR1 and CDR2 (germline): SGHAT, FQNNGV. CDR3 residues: CASSLAGLMNTEAFF. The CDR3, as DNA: TGTGCCAGCAGCTTAGCTGGCCTCATGAACACTGAAGCTTTCTTT.

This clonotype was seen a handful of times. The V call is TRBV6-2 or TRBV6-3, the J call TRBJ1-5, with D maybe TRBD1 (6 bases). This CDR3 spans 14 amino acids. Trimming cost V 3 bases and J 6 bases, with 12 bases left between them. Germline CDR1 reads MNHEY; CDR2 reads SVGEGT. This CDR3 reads CASSYWGPFQPQHF. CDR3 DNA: TGTGCCAGCAGTTATTGGGGGCCTTTTCAGCCCCAGCATTTT.

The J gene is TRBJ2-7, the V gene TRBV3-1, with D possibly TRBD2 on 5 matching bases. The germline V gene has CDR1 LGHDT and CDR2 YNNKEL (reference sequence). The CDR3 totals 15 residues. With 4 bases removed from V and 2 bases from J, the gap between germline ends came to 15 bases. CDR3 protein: CASSRLLVGPYEQYF. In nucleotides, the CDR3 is TGTGCCAGCAGCCGCCTACTAGTTGGGCCCTACGAGCAGTACTTC.

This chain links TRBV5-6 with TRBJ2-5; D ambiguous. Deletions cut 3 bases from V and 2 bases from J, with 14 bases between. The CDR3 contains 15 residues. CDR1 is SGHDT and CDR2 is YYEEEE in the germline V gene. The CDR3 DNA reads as TGTGCCAGCAGCTCCCCCTTCGACATTCAAGAGACCCAGTACTTC. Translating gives CASSSPFDIQETQYF.

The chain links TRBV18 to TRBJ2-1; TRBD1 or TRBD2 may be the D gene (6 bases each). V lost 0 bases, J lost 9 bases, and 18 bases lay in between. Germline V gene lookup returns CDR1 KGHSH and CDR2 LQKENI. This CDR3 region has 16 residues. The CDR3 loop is CASSPPLRGRFTEQFF. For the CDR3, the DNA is TGTGCCAGCTCACCACCCCTGAGGGGGAGGTTCACTGAGCAGTTCTTC.